These 21 T cell receptor beta chains were sequenced from one sample in a study of blood T cells in healthy people across ages (dated by TCRdb to about 2015). The library came from 5' RACE. Sequencing instrument: Illumina HiSeq 2500. The second PCR ran for roughly 7 to 11 cycles and used a J-beta primer mix along with a sample-barcoded 5' primer. The public reads were reprocessed in TCRdb via fastp at Q25 and MiXCR, keeping in-frame beta chains. Every CDR3 protein is listed once, alongside the most common genes and DNA of its rows. The sample profile shows 850,000 to 1,100,000 distinct CDR3 sequences; more than 30% of them were found once. Around 13% of the sample is taken by the ten largest. The sample was blood. The receptors were gathered from a man between 18 and 29 years old in good health.

This clonotype was found a few times. The V gene is TRBV4-3, the J gene TRBJ1-2; 7 nucleotides agree with TRBD1. CDR1 LGHNA and CDR2 YSLEER come from the germline V gene. The CDR3 is 19 amino acids. Trimming at V came to 0 bases and at J to 2 bases, leaving 15 bases not matched to a gene. The CDR3 is CASSQETIPQTGTNYGYTF. The CDR3 nucleotides read TGCGCCAGCAGCCAAGAAACCATTCCCCAGACAGGGACCAACTATGGCTACACCTTC.

The chain employs TRBV20-1 and TRBJ2-1, with 8 bases fitting TRBD2. Germline assignment: CDR1 DFQATT and CDR2 SNEGSKA (reference sequence). This CDR3 is 13 amino acids long. V trimming: 5 bases; J trimming: 7 bases; junction bases outside the gene matches: 7. CDR3 nucleotide sequence: TGCAGTGCTCCCAGTAGCGGGGAGAATGAGCAGTTCTTC. Translated: CSAPSSGENEQFF.

This clonotype was counted ten times or more. A much more abundant neighbour one base away suggests this may be a read error. The rearrangement joins TRBV12-3 or TRBV12-4 to TRBJ2-4; D call uncertain. The CDR3 is 14 amino acids. Trimming took 0 bases from V and 3 from J, leaving 6 bases between them. The CDR3 DNA follows: TGTGCCAGCAGTTTAGCTACAAACAAAAACATTCAGTACTTC. It encodes CASSLATNKNIQYF.

The gene calls are TRBV20-1 and TRBJ2-1; the D is unclear. Germline-derived CDR1 and CDR2 are DFQATT and SNEGSKA (reference sequence). V was cut by 3 bases and J by 2 bases, with 11 bases left in between. The CDR3 is made up of 14 amino acids. CDR3 sequence reads: CSASTGWTYNEQFF. The DNA for the CDR3 is TGCAGTGCTAGCACCGGATGGACCTACAATGAGCAGTTCTTC.

V is TRBV20-1 and J is TRBJ1-5; D is undetermined. CDR1 and CDR2 from the germline V gene are DFQATT and SNEGSKA (reference sequence). This CDR3 region has 13 residues. Trimming took off 1 base at V and 7 bases at J, with 11 bases between the two ends. The CDR3, as DNA: TGCAGTGCTAGAGGCCTTCTCGAACAGCCCCAGCATTTT. Translating gives CSARGLLEQPQHF.

J is TRBJ1-2 and V is TRBV10-1; D call uncertain. The CDR3 length is 16 residues. V lost 2 bases and J lost 3, with 16 bases in between. Germline loops: CDR1 WNHNN, CDR2 SYGVQD (reference sequence). The CDR3 DNA reads TGCGCCAGCAGTGAGCAAAAAGCGGCGGGGTACTATGGCTACACCTTC. Its protein is CASSEQKAAGYYGYTF.

The chain uses TRBV20-1 and TRBJ2-1; possibly TRBD2 for D (6 bases). The CDR3 runs to 16 residues. Germline CDR1 and CDR2: DFQATT and SNEGSKA (reference sequence). Trimming pared 6 bases from V and 9 bases from J, leaving 27 bases between. The DNA for the CDR3 is TGCAGTGCCGCGAGGGGACTGGACTTTTTGGGCCGTGAGCAGTTCTTC. Its translation is CSAARGLDFLGREQFF.

The chain has TRBV11-2 and TRBJ2-2; TRBD2 might be the D (6 bases). The germline CDR1 and CDR2 sequences are SGHAT and FQNNGV. Trimming stripped 0 bases from V and 4 bases from J, with 6 bases between. There are 14 residues in the CDR3. CDR3 protein: CASSLERGTGELFF. CDR3 DNA sequence: TGTGCCAGCAGCTTAGAGCGGGGCACCGGGGAGCTGTTTTTT.

Only a few counts were recorded for this clonotype. The V call is TRBV20-1, the J call TRBJ2-3; 9 bases fit TRBD2. CDR1 and CDR2 (germline): DFQATT, SNEGSKA (reference sequence). V lost 6 bases to trimming and J lost 2 bases; unmatched junction nucleotides: 3. This CDR3 has 13 residues. In nucleotides, the CDR3 is TGCAGTGCCAGGGGACTAGCCACAGATACGCAGTATTTT. The encoded protein is CSARGLATDTQYF.

V and J are TRBV27 and TRBJ2-3; TRBD2 is a possible D gene (6 bases). Per the germline V gene, CDR1 is MNHEY and CDR2 is SMNVEV (reference sequence). The CDR3 contains 16 residues. The V end was cut by 2 bases, the J end by 5 bases, with 17 bases between. DNA of the CDR3: TGTGCCAGCAGTTTACTGTGGGGGGAGCAGAAAGATACGCAGTATTTT. It is translated as CASSLLWGEQKDTQYF.

This clonotype occurred a few times. The genes are TRBV12-3 or TRBV12-4 and TRBJ1-2; TRBD1 matches 7 bases. CDR3 length equals 16 residues. The ends lost 1 base at V and 6 bases at J; junction bases unmatched: 11. The CDR3 loop reads CASSLDLGRGVHGYTF. CDR3 nucleotides: TGTGCCAGCAGTTTAGATCTTGGCAGGGGGGTTCATGGCTACACCTTC.

In this sample, this clonotype turned up a few times. The chain employs TRBV20-1 and TRBJ1-2; 8 bases line up with TRBD1. This CDR3 region has 16 residues. J was trimmed by 8 bases and V by 1 base; bases with no gene match: 15. Looked up from germline, CDR1 is DFQATT and CDR2 is SNEGSKA (reference sequence). This chain's CDR3 is CSARAQSPGTGGGYTF. DNA of the CDR3: TGCAGTGCTAGAGCCCAATCCCCAGGGACAGGAGGCGGCTACACCTTC.

The rearrangement links TRBV27 to TRBJ2-7; 7 bases are shared with TRBD1. The CDR3 contains 15 residues. The germline V gene has CDR1 MNHEY and CDR2 SMNVEV (reference sequence). The J segment lost 5 bases and the V segment lost 2 bases, leaving 9 bases of the junction unmatched. The CDR3 nucleotides read TGTGCCAGCAGTTTACGGCAGGGGGATATGAACGAGCAGTACTTC. Its translation is CASSLRQGDMNEQYF.

The genes are TRBV12-5 and TRBJ2-5; TRBD2 matches at 7 bases. This CDR3 spans 15 amino acids. The ends lost 3 bases at V and 2 bases at J; junction bases unmatched: 6. CDR1 LGHNT and CDR2 FRNRAP come from the germline V gene. The DNA of the CDR3 is TGTGCTAGTGGTTTCCTAGGGACTAAACAAGAGACCCAGTACTTC. Translated, it gives CASGFLGTKQETQYF. Using reference TRBV12-5 and TRBJ2-5 for the parts outside the CDR3, the full variable domain is DARVTQTPRHKVTEMGQEVTMRCQPILGHNTVFWYRQTMMQGLELLAYFRNRAPLDDSGMPKDRFSAEMPDATLATLKIQPSEPRDSAVYFCASGFLGTKQETQYFGPGTRLLVL.

This clonotype has just one count. This chain links TRBV7-2 with TRBJ1-1; D uncertain. The CDR3 has 11 residues. The V and J ends lost 0 bases and 7 bases respectively, with 3 bases between them. Germline assignment: CDR1 SGHTA and CDR2 FQGNSA. CDR3 bases: TGTGCCAGCAGCTTAGCTATTGAAGCTTTCTTT. Translating it yields CASSLAIEAFF. Drawing the rest from reference TRBV7-2 and TRBJ1-1, the complete variable domain is GAGVSQSPSNKVTEKGKDVELRCDPISGHTALYWYRQSLGQGLEFLIYFQGNSAPDKSGLPSDRFSAERTGGSVSTLTIQRTQQEDSAVYLCASSLAIEAFFGQGTRLTVV.

This chain uses TRBV25-1 with TRBJ2-1, with D perhaps matching TRBD1 or TRBD2 (6 bases each). The CDR3 runs 17 residues. V lost 1 base and J lost 0, with 13 bases in between. Germline CDR1 and CDR2: MGHDK and SYGVNS. For the CDR3, the DNA is TGTGCCAGCAGTGAATTGGAGGGGGTGAGCTCCTACAATGAGCAGTTCTTC. Its protein is CASSELEGVSSYNEQFF. Looking up the rest from reference TRBV25-1 and TRBJ2-1 gives the full variable domain: EADIYQTPRYLVIGTGKKITLECSQTMGHDKMYWYQQDPGMELHLIHYSYGVNSTEKGDLSSESTVSRIRTEHFPLTLESARPSHTSQYLCASSELEGVSSYNEQFFGPGTRLTVL.

This clonotype came up a few times. The chain carries TRBV27 and TRBJ2-1, with D possibly matching TRBD1 (6 bases). V shed 5 bases and J shed 0 bases, with 11 bases lying between them. CDR1 is MNHEY and CDR2 is SMNVEV in the germline V gene (reference sequence). The CDR3 runs to 15 residues. The DNA for the CDR3 is TGTGCCAGCAGTGGCGGACAGAGCTCCTACAATGAGCAGTTCTTC. Amino acids: CASSGGQSSYNEQFF.

The chain uses TRBV4-3 and TRBJ2-3; D may be TRBD1 (6 bases). Germline values: CDR1 LGHNA, CDR2 YSLEER. V lost 1 base and J lost 6, with 17 bases in between. This CDR3 spans 16 amino acids. CDR3 in DNA: TGCGCCAGCAGCCAAGGAGCAGGGGTAGGAATGGATACGCAGTATTTT. Protein sequence: CASSQGAGVGMDTQYF.

This clonotype appeared many times. The V gene is TRBV7-2, the J gene TRBJ1-5, with D unclear. Germline V gene data show CDR1 as SGHTA and CDR2 as FQGNSA. The CDR3 has 14 residues. Trimming stripped 3 bases from V and 0 bases from J, with 6 bases between. The CDR3 DNA follows: TGTGCCAGCAGCTTGGGGTATAGCAATCAGCCCCAGCATTTT. This encodes CASSLGYSNQPQHF.

This clonotype was counted between two and nine times. V and J are TRBV12-3 or TRBV12-4 and TRBJ2-1; a weak D match, TRBD2 (6 bases). With 3 bases removed from V and 4 bases from J, the gap between germline ends came to 13 bases. The length of the CDR3 is 15 residues. The CDR3 DNA reads TGTGCCAGCAGTTTGACTAGAGTCCCGTACAATGAGCAGTTCTTC. Amino acid sequence: CASSLTRVPYNEQFF.

This clonotype was counted between two and nine times. The chain joins TRBV6-5 to TRBJ2-1; D might be TRBD2 (5 bases). The length of the CDR3 is 17 residues. CDR1 is MNHEY, CDR2 SVGAGI, per germline. Trimming left V 2 bases short and J 3 bases short, with 17 bases between. The CDR3 spells CASSYANVRVFYNEQFF. The CDR3 DNA reads as TGTGCCAGCAGTTACGCAAACGTGAGGGTCTTCTACAATGAGCAGTTCTTC.